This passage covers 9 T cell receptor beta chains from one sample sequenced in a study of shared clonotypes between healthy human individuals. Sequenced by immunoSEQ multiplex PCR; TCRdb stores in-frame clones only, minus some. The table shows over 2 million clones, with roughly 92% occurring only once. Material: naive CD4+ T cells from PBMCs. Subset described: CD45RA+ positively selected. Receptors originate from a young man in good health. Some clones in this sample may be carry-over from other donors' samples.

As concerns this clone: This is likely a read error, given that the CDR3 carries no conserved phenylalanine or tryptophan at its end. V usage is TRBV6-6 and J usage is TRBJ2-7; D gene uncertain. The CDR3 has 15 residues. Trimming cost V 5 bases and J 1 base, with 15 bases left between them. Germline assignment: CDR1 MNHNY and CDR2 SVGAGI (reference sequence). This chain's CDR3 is CASSRPSAPSYEQYL. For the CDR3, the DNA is TGTGCCAGCAGTCGCCCGAGCGCTCCTTCCTACGAGCAGTACCTC.

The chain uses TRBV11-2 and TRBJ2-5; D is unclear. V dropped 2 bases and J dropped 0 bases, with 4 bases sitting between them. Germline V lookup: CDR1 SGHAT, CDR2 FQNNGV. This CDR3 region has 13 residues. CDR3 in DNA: TGTGCCAGCAGCTTACCGTACCAAGAGACCCAGTACTTC. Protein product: CASSLPYQETQYF.

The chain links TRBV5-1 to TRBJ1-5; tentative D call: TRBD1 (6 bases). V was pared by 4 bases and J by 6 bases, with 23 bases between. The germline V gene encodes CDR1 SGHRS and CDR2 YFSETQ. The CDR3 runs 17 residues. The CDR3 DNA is TGCGCCAGCAGCGCCCTTGATAAGGGGGTGAGGGGTCAGCCCCAGCATTTT. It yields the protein CASSALDKGVRGQPQHF. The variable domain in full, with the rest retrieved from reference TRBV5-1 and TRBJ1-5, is KAGVTQTPRYLIKTRGQQVTLSCSPISGHRSVSWYQQTPGQGLQFLFEYFSETQRNKGNFPGRFSGRQFSNSRSEMNVSTLELGDSALYLCASSALDKGVRGQPQHFGDGTRLSIL.

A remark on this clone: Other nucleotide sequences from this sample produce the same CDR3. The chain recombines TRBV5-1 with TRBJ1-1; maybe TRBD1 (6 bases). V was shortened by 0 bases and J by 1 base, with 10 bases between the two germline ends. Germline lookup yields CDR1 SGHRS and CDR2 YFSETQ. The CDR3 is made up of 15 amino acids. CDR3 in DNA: TGCGCCAGCAGCTTGGAACCAGGGGCGAACACTGAAGCTTTCTTT. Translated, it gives CASSLEPGANTEAFF.

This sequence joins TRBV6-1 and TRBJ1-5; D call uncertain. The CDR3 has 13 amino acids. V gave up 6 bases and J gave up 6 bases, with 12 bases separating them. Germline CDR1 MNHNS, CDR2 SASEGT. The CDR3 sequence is CASRDGFGQPQHF. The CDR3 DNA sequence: TGTGCCAGCAGGGATGGCTTTGGTCAGCCCCAGCATTTT.

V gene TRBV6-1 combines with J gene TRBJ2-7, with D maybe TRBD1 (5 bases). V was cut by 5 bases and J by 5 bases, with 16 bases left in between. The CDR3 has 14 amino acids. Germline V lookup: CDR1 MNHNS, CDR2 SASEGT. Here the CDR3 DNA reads TGTGCCAGCAGTCAAGGGGCCTTAAGGGACGAGCAGTACTTC. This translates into CASSQGALRDEQYF.

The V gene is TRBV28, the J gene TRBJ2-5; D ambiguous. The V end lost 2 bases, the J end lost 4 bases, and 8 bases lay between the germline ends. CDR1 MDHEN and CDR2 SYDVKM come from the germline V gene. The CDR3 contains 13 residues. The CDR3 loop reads CASSLKGPETQYF. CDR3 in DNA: TGTGCCAGCAGTTTAAAAGGGCCAGAGACCCAGTACTTC.

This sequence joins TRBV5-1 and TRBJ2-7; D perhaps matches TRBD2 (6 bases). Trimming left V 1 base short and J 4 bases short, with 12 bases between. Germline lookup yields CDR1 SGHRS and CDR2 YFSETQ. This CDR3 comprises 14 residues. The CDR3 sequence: CASSLSSVAYEQYF. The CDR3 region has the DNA TGCGCCAGCAGCTTGTCTAGCGTAGCTTACGAGCAGTACTTC.

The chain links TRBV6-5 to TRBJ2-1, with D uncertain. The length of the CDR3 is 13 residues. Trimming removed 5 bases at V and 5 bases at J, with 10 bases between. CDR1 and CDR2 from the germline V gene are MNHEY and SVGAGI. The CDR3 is CASSGLIDNEQFF. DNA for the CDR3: TGTGCCAGCAGTGGCCTGATCGACAATGAGCAGTTCTTC.